In its sample, the clone carrying this TCR beta chain was seen many times. As yet, its antigen is unknown. Molecular barcoding with unique molecular identifiers was used for the TCRbeta library. TCRdb re-derived calls from the PCR reads in MiXCR, one entry per CDR3 protein. The sample lists approximately 190,000 distinct CDR3 sequences; 5.5% to 7% were seen once. This CDR3 spans 12 amino acids. Germline trimming cut 8 bases from V and 7 bases from J; bases unmatched to any gene: 4. The sample originates from a study of T-cell reconstitution after alpha-beta-depleted transplantation in children. Broader study findings: A year had passed since transplant, and T-cell counts and diversity by then came mostly from newly produced T cells. The high TCRbeta diversity at day 60 in some patients came from surviving recipient T cells and thymic progenitors. Roughly two months post-transplant, alpha-beta T cells reportedly originated from several hundred graft clones that had expanded.

The TCR originated in a girl under three years old with combined immunodeficiency, due to receive a stem cell transplant. Sequenced here: PBMCs, sampled before TCRalphabeta/CD19-depleted stem cell transplant. V gene TRBV12-3 or TRBV12-4 combines with J gene TRBJ2-1; TRBD2 agrees at 8 bases. For the CDR3, the DNA is TGTGCCAGCCAAGTAGCGGGGAATGAGCAGTTCTTC. This codes for CASQVAGNEQFF.